Shown below are 31 T cell receptor beta chains from a single sample sequenced in a study of shared clonotypes between healthy human individuals. TCRdb keeps only in-frame clones here, not all; method: immunoSEQ multiplex PCR. The sample has about 2 million clones, 85% to 95% seen once. Sequenced: naive CD4+ T cells sorted from blood. As for subset: CD45RA+ positively selected. These TCRs come from a man aged 18-30 years in good health.

As for this clone: The sample carries other DNA sequences with the same CDR3. This sequence joins TRBV29-1 and TRBJ2-7; no clear D. V was shortened by 6 bases and J by 4 bases, with 13 bases between the two germline ends. The CDR3 loop spans 12 amino acids. CDR1 is SQVTM and CDR2 is ANQGSEA in the germline V gene. Here the CDR3 reads CSVRPGLYEQYF. The DNA for the CDR3 is TGCAGCGTCCGACCCGGGCTGTACGAGCAGTACTTC.

The chain uses TRBV7-9 and TRBJ1-1, with TRBD1 identical over 12 bases. The V and J ends lost 4 bases and 0 bases, in that order; junction bases with no gene match: 3. CDR3 length equals 16 residues. Germline lookup yields CDR1 SEHNR and CDR2 FQNEAQ (reference sequence). The CDR3 sequence: CASSSGQGALNTEAFF. DNA for the CDR3: TGTGCCAGCAGCTCGGGACAGGGGGCTTTGAACACTGAAGCTTTCTTT. The full variable domain, with the rest looked up from reference TRBV7-9 and TRBJ1-1, is DTGVSQNPRHKITKRGQNVTFRCDPISEHNRLYWYRQTLGQGPEFLTYFQNEAQLEKSRLLSDRFSAERPKGSFSTLEIQRTEQGDSAMYLCASSSGQGALNTEAFFGQGTRLTVV.

In its sample, this clone was seen once. This chain links TRBV5-6 with TRBJ2-3; 7 nucleotides align to TRBD2. With 4 bases clipped from V and 4 bases from J, the junction kept 15 bases outside the gene matches. The germline V gene has CDR1 SGHDT and CDR2 YYEEEE. This CDR3 is 17 amino acids long. CDR3 sequence: CASSVRVPGLTADTQYF. DNA of the CDR3: TGTGCCAGCAGCGTGCGGGTCCCGGGACTAACTGCAGATACGCAGTATTTT.

The chain joins TRBV6-6 to TRBJ1-5, with D possibly TRBD1 on 5 matching bases. Trimming took off 11 bases at V and 7 bases at J, with 18 bases between the two ends. The germline CDR1 and CDR2 sequences are MNHNY and SVGAGI (reference sequence). The CDR3 extends over 13 amino acids. CDR3 amino acids: CAGRLGTDQPQHF. CDR3 nucleotide sequence: TGTGCCGGCCGCCTCGGGACGGACCAGCCCCAGCATTTT.

The chain recombines TRBV14 with TRBJ2-2; the D gene is possibly TRBD1 (6 bases). The CDR3 runs to 13 residues. CDR1 is SGHDN, CDR2 FVKESK, per germline. Trimming left V 9 bases short and J 2 bases short, with 10 bases between. In nucleotides, the CDR3 is TGTGCCAGTGGACAGCCTAACACCGGGGAGCTGTTTTTT. It yields the protein CASGQPNTGELFF.

The chain carries TRBV4-2 and TRBJ2-1; 10 bases align to TRBD2. CDR1 is LGHNA, CDR2 YNFKEQ, per germline. V gave up 0 bases and J gave up 0 bases; unmatched junction bases: 11. The CDR3 sequence is 20 residues long. CDR3 bases: TGTGCCAGCAGCCAAGAGCCCATAAGCGGGGGGGGAAGCTCCTACAATGAGCAGTTCTTC. This gives the protein CASSQEPISGGGSSYNEQFF.

V and J are TRBV30 and TRBJ2-7; 11 bases match TRBD1. V lost 2 bases to trimming and J lost 6 bases; unmatched junction nucleotides: 6. The CDR3 has 14 amino acids. CDR1 is GTSNPN, CDR2 SVGIG, per germline (reference sequence). The CDR3 bases are TGTGCCTGGAGTACCGGACAGGGGGCCGGCGAGCAGTACTTC. Translation gives CAWSTGQGAGEQYF.

The rearrangement joins TRBV18 to TRBJ1-6; D remains unclear. Trimming pared 2 bases from V and 7 bases from J, leaving 24 bases between. Germline loops: CDR1 KGHSH, CDR2 LQKENI. The CDR3 spans 19 residues. The CDR3: CASSPMDGRSPASNSPLHF. The CDR3 nucleotides read TGTGCCAGCTCACCAATGGACGGCCGATCCCCCGCTTCAAATTCACCCCTCCACTTT.

This clone has a single count. The chain joins TRBV11-2 to TRBJ2-5; D call uncertain. With 0 bases removed from V and 2 bases from J, the gap between germline ends came to 13 bases. The germline CDR1 and CDR2 sequences are SGHAT and FQNNGV. This CDR3 has 16 amino acids. In DNA form, the CDR3 reads TGTGCCAGCAGCTTAGAACCCCCACACCGACAAGAGACCCAGTACTTC. This codes for CASSLEPPHRQETQYF.

The J gene is TRBJ1-2, the V gene TRBV11-2; 7 bases agree with TRBD1. Germline loops: CDR1 SGHAT, CDR2 FQNNGV. The junction had 6 bases not matched to a gene; V was cut back by 4 bases and J by 4 bases. The CDR3 runs 14 residues. DNA of the CDR3: TGTGCCAGCAGCTGGCCGGACAGGCTCTATGGCTACACCTTC. It codes for CASSWPDRLYGYTF.

This clone was detected a few times. The chain recombines TRBV7-9 with TRBJ2-6; D might be TRBD1 (5 bases). This CDR3 is 15 amino acids long. Per germline, CDR1 SEHNR and CDR2 FQNEAQ (reference sequence). Trimming cost V 2 bases and J 3 bases, with 8 bases left between them. CDR3 sequence: CASSLRGSGANVLTF. CDR3 coding DNA: TGTGCCAGCAGCTTAAGGGGAAGTGGGGCCAACGTCCTGACTTTC.

Turning to this clone: This clone may be a read error of a much larger clone one base away. CDR3 DNA: TGCGCCAGCAGTTACTCGAAGGGTCACGAGCAGTACTTC. Protein: CASSYSKGHEQYF. The chain is built from TRBV6-6 and TRBJ2-5; D is ambiguous. The tail of the sequence fits TRBJ2-7 better, so the J call may be wrong. Germline V lookup: CDR1 MNHNY, CDR2 SVGAGI (reference sequence). The CDR3 loop spans 13 amino acids.

The J gene is TRBJ2-7, the V gene TRBV6-6, with D perhaps matching TRBD2 (6 bases). V gave up 0 bases and J gave up 9 bases, with 15 bases separating them. The CDR3 covers 14 residues. Looked up from germline, CDR1 is MNHNY and CDR2 is SVGAGI (reference sequence). CDR3 in DNA: TGTGCCAGCAGTTACTCGGAGGGTGTGGTCGGGCAGTACTTC. This sequence encodes CASSYSEGVVGQYF.

The chain employs TRBV4-1 and TRBJ1-2; D remains unclear. The germline CDR1 and CDR2 sequences are MGHRA and YSYEKL. This CDR3 is 15 amino acids long. Trimming removed 0 bases from V and 0 bases from J, with 8 bases in between. The CDR3 protein is CASSQDGQPNYGYTF. The CDR3 nucleotides read TGCGCCAGCAGCCAAGATGGGCAACCTAACTATGGCTACACCTTC.

The chain links TRBV5-1 to TRBJ2-1; D uncertain. The CDR3 runs 15 residues. Trimming stripped 2 bases from V and 3 bases from J, with 12 bases between. Germline V CDR1 and CDR2: SGHRS, YFSETQ. The CDR3 is CASSFELGNYNEQFF. The CDR3 DNA follows: TGCGCCAGCAGCTTCGAACTTGGGAACTACAATGAGCAGTTCTTC.

The gene calls are TRBV6-1 and TRBJ2-1, with 9 nucleotides matching TRBD1. The CDR3 covers 15 residues. Germline values: CDR1 MNHNS, CDR2 SASEGT. V trimming: 2 bases; J trimming: 4 bases; junction bases outside the gene matches: 3. The CDR3 sequence: CASSESGTGYNEQFF. CDR3 sequence (DNA): TGTGCCAGCAGTGAATCGGGGACAGGGTACAATGAGCAGTTCTTC.

The chain combines TRBV11-2 with TRBJ1-6; D gene unclear. Per germline, CDR1 SGHAT and CDR2 FQNNGV. The CDR3 runs to 14 residues. Trimming removed 1 base at V and 9 bases at J, with 10 bases between. CDR3 protein: CASSLVGRVSPLHF. For the CDR3, the DNA is TGTGCCAGCAGCTTAGTAGGACGGGTTTCACCCCTCCACTTT.

The CDR3 is CASSTTSGSSYEQYF. In nucleotides, the CDR3 is TGTGCCAGCAGCACCACTAGCGGGAGCTCCTACGAGCAGTACTTC. The genes are TRBV7-2 and TRBJ2-7; 11 nucleotides line up with TRBD2. The junction had 3 bases not matched to a gene; V was cut back by 5 bases and J by 0 bases. Germline CDR1 is SGHTA and CDR2 is FQGNSA. The CDR3 is 15 residues long. Using reference TRBV7-2 and TRBJ2-7 for the parts outside the CDR3, the full variable domain is GAGVSQSPSNKVTEKGKDVELRCDPISGHTALYWYRQSLGQGLEFLIYFQGNSAPDKSGLPSDRFSAERTGGSVSTLTIQRTQQEDSAVYLCASSTTSGSSYEQYFGPGTRLTVT.

V and J are TRBV19 and TRBJ2-1; tentative D call: TRBD2 (5 bases). Germline V gene data show CDR1 as LNHDA and CDR2 as SQIVND (reference sequence). The CDR3 is 15 amino acids. Between the trimmed V and J ends, which lost 6 bases and 2 bases, there was a span of 14 bases. The CDR3 sequence is CASRKETTPYNEQFF. The CDR3 DNA is TGTGCCAGTAGAAAGGAGACTACCCCCTACAATGAGCAGTTCTTC.

The gene calls are TRBV5-4 and TRBJ2-7, with 8 bases that match TRBD2. Germline CDR1 SGHNT, CDR2 YYREEE (reference sequence). The junction had 8 bases not matched to a gene; V was cut back by 4 bases and J by 2 bases. This CDR3 contains 15 residues. The CDR3 protein is CASSPGGKDTYEQYF. The CDR3 coding sequence is TGTGCCAGCAGCCCGGGAGGGAAGGATACCTACGAGCAGTACTTC.

V is TRBV7-2 and J is TRBJ2-5; no clear D. The CDR3 contains 15 residues. The germline V and J ends were trimmed by 5 bases and 2 bases, with 15 bases remaining between them. Germline CDR1 and CDR2: SGHTA and FQGNSA. DNA for the CDR3: TGTGCCAGCAGCCTCAACCGGGTCCAACAAGAGACCCAGTACTTC. Protein product: CASSLNRVQQETQYF. Using reference TRBV7-2 and TRBJ2-5 for the parts outside the CDR3, the full variable domain is GAGVSQSPSNKVTEKGKDVELRCDPISGHTALYWYRQSLGQGLEFLIYFQGNSAPDKSGLPSDRFSAERTGGSVSTLTIQRTQQEDSAVYLCASSLNRVQQETQYFGPGTRLLVL.

This chain uses TRBV2 with TRBJ1-4, with TRBD1 identical over 7 bases. The CDR3 is 15 residues long. V shed 5 bases and J 8 bases; nucleotides not matched to a gene: 11. CDR1 is SNHLY and CDR2 is FYNNEI in the germline V gene. CDR3 in amino acids: CASSPTGAPMEKLFF. In nucleotides, the CDR3 is TGTGCCAGCAGTCCCACAGGGGCCCCAATGGAAAAACTGTTTTTT.

This chain links TRBV23-1 with TRBJ2-7, with 7 positions matching TRBD2. TRBV23-1 is flagged as an ORF with uncertain function. The length of the CDR3 is 13 residues. V shed 11 bases, J shed 5 bases, and the junction held 12 bases outside the gene matches. CDR3 protein: CASRGRVLHEQYF. CDR3 DNA: TGCGCCTCTAGAGGGAGGGTCCTACACGAGCAGTACTTC.

This rearrangement joins TRBV4-1 to TRBJ1-5; D is undetermined. CDR3 size: 12 residues. V was shortened by 3 bases and J by 4 bases, with 4 bases between the two germline ends. Looked up from germline, CDR1 is MGHRA and CDR2 is YSYEKL. The CDR3 DNA follows: TGCGCCAGCAGCCAGGAAAATCAGCCCCAGCATTTT. Residues: CASSQENQPQHF.

The chain recombines TRBV28 with TRBJ1-1, with D hard to call. The ends were cut back, 1 base at V and 1 base at J, with 10 bases in the middle. Germline lookup yields CDR1 MDHEN and CDR2 SYDVKM. This CDR3 has 15 residues. The CDR3 region is CASSLLPPGNTEAFF. CDR3 nucleotides: TGTGCCAGCAGTTTATTACCTCCGGGGAACACTGAAGCTTTCTTT.

This chain uses TRBV6-1 with TRBJ2-7; D is unclear. V was pared by 6 bases and J by 0 bases, with 9 bases between. CDR1 and CDR2 (germline): MNHNS, SASEGT. The length of the CDR3 is 13 residues. The CDR3: CASSRPISYEQYF. The CDR3 DNA is TGTGCCAGCAGCAGACCGATCTCCTACGAGCAGTACTTC.

The V and J genes are TRBV10-3 and TRBJ2-3; the match to TRBD1 covers 9 bases. The V gene's germline CDR1 is ENHRY and CDR2 SYGVKD. V was clipped by 4 bases and J by 2 bases; unmatched bases: 10. The CDR3 is 17 amino acids. Written as DNA, the CDR3 is TGTGCCATCAGTGGATCCGGGACAGGGAAACCCACAGATACGCAGTATTTT. Its protein is CAISGSGTGKPTDTQYF.

CDR3 amino acids: CASRQVHEQYF. CDR3 sequence (DNA): TGTGCCAGCAGACAGGTTCACGAGCAGTACTTC. The chain recombines TRBV2 with TRBJ2-7; TRBD1 might be the D (5 bases). The CDR3 loop spans 11 amino acids. CDR1 and CDR2 from the germline V gene are SNHLY and FYNNEI. V was cut by 6 bases and J by 5 bases, with 8 bases left in between.

The chain combines TRBV10-3 with TRBJ2-1; 10 nucleotides line up with TRBD1. J gave up 3 bases and V 0 bases, and 2 bases lay outside the gene matches. CDR1 is ENHRY, CDR2 SYGVKD, per germline. CDR3 length: 16 amino acids. This CDR3 is CAISESTGGLYNEQFF. The CDR3 bases are TGTGCCATCAGTGAGTCGACAGGGGGCCTCTACAATGAGCAGTTCTTC.

V gene TRBV5-6 combines with J gene TRBJ1-4, with a possible D match to TRBD1 (5 bases). The CDR3 is 17 amino acids. Germline assignment: CDR1 SGHDT and CDR2 YYEEEE. Trimming removed 3 bases at V and 0 bases at J, with 15 bases between. The DNA for the CDR3 is TGTGCCAGCAGCTACTTCGGGACTGCATCAACTAATGAAAAACTGTTTTTT. The encoded protein is CASSYFGTASTNEKLFF.

The chain couples TRBV7-9 to TRBJ1-4, with D possibly TRBD1 on 5 matching bases. V gave up 5 bases and J gave up 7 bases, with 17 bases separating them. The CDR3 is 15 residues long. Per germline, CDR1 SEHNR and CDR2 FQNEAQ (reference sequence). The CDR3 DNA follows: TGTGCCAGCAGCCCCGGGACTCCTGGAGGTGAAAAACTGTTTTTT. It yields the protein CASSPGTPGGEKLFF.